This TCR beta chain was recovered during a study of PD-1 blockade in classical Hodgkin lymphoma. In regard to this clone: Its antigen remains unidentified.

The data were produced by immunoSEQ multiplex PCR, yet TCRdb's version contains in-frame clones alone and is incomplete. There are 55,000 to 60,000 clones in the sample; around 93% occur only once, and about 10% lies in the top ten. Autologous stem cell transplantation was followed by relapse in every patient, and brentuximab vedotin exposure varied. Looked up from germline, CDR1 is ENHRY and CDR2 is SYGVKD. There are 18 residues in the CDR3. V lost 3 bases, J lost 2 bases, and 20 bases lay in between. Overall study findings and caveats: CD8+ TCR diversity did not rise significantly by C4D1, unlike CD4+. Lower baseline TCR diversity marked trial partial responders and progressors.

The clonotype comes from a human donor with classical Hodgkin lymphoma. The V call is TRBV10-3, the J call TRBJ2-1; tentatively, D is TRBD2 (7 bases). Material: peripheral blood mononuclear cells (PBMCs), obtained before the second cycle of nivolumab. CDR3 nucleotide sequence: TGTGCCATCAGTGAAGTGGGGGCGGGAGTCAGAACCTACAATGAGCAGTTCTTC. Amino acids: CAISEVGAGVRTYNEQFF.